This record looks at one T cell receptor beta chain sequence and its context. The antigen remains undetermined. CDR1 and CDR2 (germline): SGHTA, FQGTGA. CDR3 length equals 14 residues. With 4 bases removed from V and 8 bases from J, the gap between germline ends came to 17 bases. TCRdb's copy holds only in-frame clones and misses some; the assay was immunoSEQ multiplex PCR. The table records around 78,000 clones, 91% of them present only once. This sample stems from a study of Tregs in tolerant kidney transplant recipients. Findings and caveats of the study: Biological reproducibility was not directly addressed, but technical replication error appeared minimal. Findings come from small patient numbers and require larger validation.

An overnight rest at 37°C with about 200 IU/ml IL-2 preceded regulatory T cell sorting from thawed PBMCs. The receptor was isolated from a human donor who received a combined kidney and bone marrow transplant. The starting material was Tregs from blood, obtained before the transplant. V gene TRBV7-3 combines with J gene TRBJ1-2, with D possibly TRBD1 on 5 matching bases. In DNA, the CDR3 is TGTGCCAGCAGCTCCGGGACGGGGGTGTGCGGCTACACCTTC. Translated: CASSSGTGVCGYTF.